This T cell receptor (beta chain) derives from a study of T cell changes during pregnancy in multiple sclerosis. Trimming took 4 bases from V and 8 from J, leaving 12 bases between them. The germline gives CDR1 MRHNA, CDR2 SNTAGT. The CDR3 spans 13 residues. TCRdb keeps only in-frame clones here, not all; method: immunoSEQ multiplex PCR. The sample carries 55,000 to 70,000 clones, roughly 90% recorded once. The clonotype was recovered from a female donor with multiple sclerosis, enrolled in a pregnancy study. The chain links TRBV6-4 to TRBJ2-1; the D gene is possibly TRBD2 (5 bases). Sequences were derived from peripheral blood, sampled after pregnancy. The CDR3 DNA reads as TGTGCCAGCAGTGTCACACTAGGAGATGAGCAGTTCTTC. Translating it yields CASSVTLGDEQFF.